This T cell receptor (beta chain) derives from a study of chemoradiotherapy in HPV16-positive cancers. This CDR3 spans 14 amino acids. V dropped 1 base and J dropped 3 bases, with 4 bases sitting between them. Per germline, CDR1 MDHEN and CDR2 SYDVKM. To note about this clone: Antigen specificity is unknown.

General study results and limits: In HPV16-positive patients, HPV-responsive T-cell expansion tracked better recurrence-free survival. Candidate HPV-specific clones and E7-related TCR motifs grew in tumor during treatment.

Repeated repertoire sampling spanned the course of chemoradiotherapy. Only in-frame clones appear in the TCRdb table, and some are missing; sequencing was by immunoSEQ multiplex PCR. The repertoire includes around 20,000 clones, roughly 66% of them detected once, and around 2.5% sits in the top ten. The rearrangement joins TRBV28 to TRBJ2-6, with D uncertain. Sampling was performed from a patient who underwent chemoradiotherapy. The source is a human donor with HPV-associated anogenital cancer. CDR3 bases: TGTGCCAGCAGTTTATTTAATGGGGCCAACGTCCTGACTTTC. This gives the protein CASSLFNGANVLTF.